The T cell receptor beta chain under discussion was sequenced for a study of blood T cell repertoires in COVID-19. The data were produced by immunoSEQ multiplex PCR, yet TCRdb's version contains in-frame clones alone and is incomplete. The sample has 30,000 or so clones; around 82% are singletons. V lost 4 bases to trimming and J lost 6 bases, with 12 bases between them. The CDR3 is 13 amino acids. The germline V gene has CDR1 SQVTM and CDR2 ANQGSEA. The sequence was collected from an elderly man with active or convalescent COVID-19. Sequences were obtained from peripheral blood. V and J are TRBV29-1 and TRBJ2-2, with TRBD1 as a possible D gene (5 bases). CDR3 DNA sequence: TGCAGCGTTGGAGCAGGGTATCCCGGGGAGCTGTTTTTT. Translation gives CSVGAGYPGELFF.